This T cell receptor (beta chain) stems from a study of neurological immune-mediated disorders (dated by TCRdb to about 2019). The study in broad terms: Among the approximately 35 multiple sclerosis patients, relapsing-remitting MS was present in some 30 and secondary progressive MS was present in 3. The roughly 110 TCR-beta libraries covered PBMC samples along with longitudinal samples, technical triplicates, and paired sorted CD4+ and CD8+ T-cell subsets. Peripheral blood TCR-beta repertoires from HTLV-I-associated myelopathy (HAM/TSP) patients, multiple sclerosis patients and healthy controls were compared by UMI-based sequencing. The cohort comprised some 71 subjects: roughly 15 HAM/TSP patients, 35 or so multiple sclerosis patients and around 20 healthy controls. The full study reports these points: The MS cluster was not associated with any clinical or MRI features, and the authors stated that larger cohorts are needed. In phylogenetic analysis, the repertoires of 18 of 34 MS patients grouped into a cluster of related CDR3 sequences, which suggests a possible signature at the repertoire level. TCR clonal expansion was highest in HAM/TSP patients and lowest in MS patients, with MS patients falling below even healthy controls. Across subjects, expanded clones never shared an identical CDR3 amino acid sequence, which suggests that the TCR-beta repertoires in every group were private.

This clonotype was seen at least ten times. It lacks a known antigen. No much larger clone is present one base from it, and per-base qualities are unavailable. Unsorted PBMC libraries were generated from 2 million PBMCs stored in RNAlater at -80 °C until RNA extraction. The multiple sclerosis patients were enrolled in a US clinical protocol that used magnetic resonance imaging to evaluate disease progression. Peripheral blood underwent Ficoll-Hypaque density gradient centrifugation to isolate PBMCs, which were then cryopreserved in liquid nitrogen. Trimming takes 1 base off V and 7 bases off J; junction bases not matched to a gene: 8. Including cysteine and phenylalanine, the CDR3 has 17 amino acids. CDR3 DNA only is kept here, 51 bases in frame from base 1. Based on the germline V gene, the CDR1 and CDR2 sequences are MNHEY and SVGAGI. To synthesize cDNA, template-switch 5'RACE was performed with a primer carrying a 10-nucleotide random unique molecular identifier so that each TCR transcript was tagged. Over 160 million TCR-beta sequences, covering 15-18 subjects, were produced in each sequencing run. The RNeasy kit was used to extract total RNA. TCR-beta VDJ regions were amplified with primers for the TCR constant region and the 5'RACE anchor, using the KAPA Real-time Library Amplification kit. A first PCR added sample indexes and Illumina adaptors, after which a second PCR increased the library yield. The roughly 650 bp TCR product was size-selected on a 2% E-gel SizeSelection system after Ampure bead purification. Before pooling, library quality was checked on a Bioanalyzer, concentration was measured with Qubit, and libraries were quantified with the Kapa Library Quantification kit. An Illumina HiSeq 2500 was used to sequence the libraries paired-end at 2 x 150 bp. To increase sequence diversity, about 25-31% phiX was spiked into each library pool. The authors' pipeline ran thus. The quality-filtered reads were processed with the UMI-based MiGEC pipeline, whose error correction step removed more than 90% of the raw TCR sequences. VDJ genes were aligned to IMGT germline references, and each clonotype was defined by a unique CDR3 amino acid sequence together with V-J genes. Clonal expansion, Shannon diversity and CDR3 relatedness (CalcPairwiseDistances, ClusterSamples) were evaluated with VDJtools, and phylogenetic trees were built with CLCbio workbench. A clone was classed as expanded if it had 8 or more unique UMIs, a cutoff based on coefficient-of-variation modelling across technical triplicates. Starting from the raw public reads, TCRdb applied fastp trimming at Q25, assembled clones with MiXCR and retained in-frame beta chains. Duplicate CDR3 protein sequences are folded into a single record with the most common DNA and genes. The V and J calls were not made by the authors but by TCRdb's processing. Present in this sample are approximately 70,000 distinct CDR3 sequences, roughly 3.6% of which were seen just once. 1% to 1.5% of the sample comes from the top ten.

The receptor was isolated from a man aged 25 to 45 with multiple sclerosis. The sample was PBMCs. The V and J segments used are TRBV6-5 and TRBJ1-6; TRBD1 fits 9 bases in the junction. The CDR3 loop reads CASSYWDRVGWNSPLHF. The sequenced DNA: TGTGCCAGCAGTTACTGGGACAGGGTGGGCTGGAATTCACCCCTCCACTTT.